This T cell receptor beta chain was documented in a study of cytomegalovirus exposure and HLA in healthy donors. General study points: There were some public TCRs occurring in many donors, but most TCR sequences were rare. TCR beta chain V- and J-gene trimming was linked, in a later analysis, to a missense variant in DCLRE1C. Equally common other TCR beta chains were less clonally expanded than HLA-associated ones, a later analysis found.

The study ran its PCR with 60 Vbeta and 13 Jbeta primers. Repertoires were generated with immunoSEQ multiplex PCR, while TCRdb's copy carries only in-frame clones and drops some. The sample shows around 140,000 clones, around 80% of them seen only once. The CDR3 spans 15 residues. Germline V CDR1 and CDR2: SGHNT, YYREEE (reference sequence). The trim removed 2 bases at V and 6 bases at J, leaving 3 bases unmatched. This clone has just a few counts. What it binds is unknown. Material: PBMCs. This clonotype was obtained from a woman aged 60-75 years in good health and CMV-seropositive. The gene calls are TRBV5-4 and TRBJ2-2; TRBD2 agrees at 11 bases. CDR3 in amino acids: CASSLKLAGAGELFF. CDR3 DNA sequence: TGTGCCAGCAGCTTAAAACTAGCGGGAGCCGGGGAGCTGTTTTTT.